This TCR beta chain was found in a study of blood T cell repertoires in COVID-19. Libraries were prepared by immunoSEQ multiplex PCR; TCRdb keeps only in-frame clonotypes and omits some of them. The sample shows roughly 400,000 clones, roughly nine tenths of them seen only once. The CDR3 contains 13 residues. Germline V gene data show CDR1 as KGHSH and CDR2 as LQKENI. Trimming removed 5 bases at V and 7 bases at J, with 12 bases between. This clone was detected once. The clonotype comes from a man younger than 45 who had recovered from COVID-19. The V gene is TRBV18, the J gene TRBJ2-1, with D perhaps matching TRBD1 (6 bases). The sample consisted of PBMCs or T cells enriched from blood (not recorded which). For the CDR3, the DNA is TGTGCCAGCTCATCCGGTAGGGGGAATGAGCAGTTCTTC. Translating it yields CASSSGRGNEQFF.